The 20 T cell receptor beta chains listed next were all sequenced from one sample in a study of cytomegalovirus exposure and HLA in healthy donors (dated by TCRdb to 2015 to 2018). Receptor amplification or capture employed the immunoSEQ multiplex PCR assay. As stored in TCRdb, this immuneACCESS dataset retains in-frame rearrangements with V and J assigned. A fraction of the clones does not appear; measured against another copy, unresolved V genes explain less than half of the discrepancy, and the remainder lacks a known reason. This sample lists about 130,000 clones; 82% were detected once. Jointly, the top ten make up just under 30% of the sample. The source material was PBMCs. The origin of the receptors is a man aged 25 to 40 in good health and CMV-seropositive.

This chain links TRBV9 with TRBJ1-4; D gene unclear. Germline V gene sequence: CDR1 SGDLS, CDR2 YYNGEE. This CDR3 is 15 amino acids long. The ends were cut back, 0 bases at V and 3 bases at J, with 9 bases in the middle. CDR3 sequence reads: CASSVGGKANEKLFF. The CDR3 region has the DNA TGTGCCAGCAGCGTAGGCGGGAAGGCTAATGAAAAACTGTTTTTT.

The rearrangement links TRBV4-2 to TRBJ2-7; D gene unclear. The CDR3 totals 13 residues. Trimming stripped 1 base from V and 4 bases from J, with 8 bases between. In germline, CDR1 is LGHNA, CDR2 YNFKEQ. CDR3 sequence: CASSQANSYEQYF. CDR3 DNA sequence: TGTGCCAGCAGCCAAGCTAATTCTTACGAGCAGTACTTC.

The rearrangement uses TRBV15 and TRBJ1-1; no clear D gene. Germline V gives CDR1 LNHNV, CDR2 YYDKDF (reference sequence). The CDR3 sequence is 13 residues long. The V end was cut by 0 bases, the J end by 6 bases, with 8 bases between. DNA for the CDR3: TGTGCCACCAGCAGAGACCGTTCGGCTGAAGCTTTCTTT. Residues: CATSRDRSAEAFF. Looking up the rest from reference TRBV15 and TRBJ1-1 gives the full variable domain: DAMVIQNPRYQVTQFGKPVTLSCSQTLNHNVMYWYQQKSSQAPKLLFHYYDKDFNNEADTPDNFQSRRPNTSFCFLDIRSPGLGDTAMYLCATSRDRSAEAFFGQGTRLTVV.

The chain is built from TRBV6-6 and TRBJ2-1; maybe TRBD2 (7 bases). Trimming removed 6 bases at V and 2 bases at J, with 11 bases between. This CDR3 region has 14 residues. Germline V gene lookup returns CDR1 MNHNY and CDR2 SVGAGI (reference sequence). The CDR3 DNA follows: TGTGCCAGCAGCCCGGGGGGCACCTACAATGAGCAGTTCTTC. Its protein is CASSPGGTYNEQFF.

This chain connects TRBV7-6 to TRBJ2-3; 9 bases fit TRBD2. V was pared by 3 bases and J by 5 bases, with 6 bases of the junction left unmatched. This CDR3 has 15 residues. CDR1 and CDR2 (germline): SGHVS, FNYEAQ. CDR3 in DNA: TGTGCCAGCAGCTTGGGCGGGGGGGCCTTAGATACGCAGTATTTT. Its translation: CASSLGGGALDTQYF.

This clone showed up just once. This rearrangement joins TRBV7-3 to TRBJ2-7; tentative D call: TRBD2 (6 bases). The CDR3 is made up of 15 amino acids. V lost 5 bases to trimming and J lost 3 bases, with 17 bases between them. The germline CDR1 and CDR2 sequences are SGHTA and FQGTGA. The CDR3 sequence is CASSPRGTTRYEQYF. The CDR3 DNA sequence: TGTGCCAGCAGCCCCCGGGGGACGACCCGCTACGAGCAGTACTTC.

The J gene is TRBJ2-1, the V gene TRBV27; the match to TRBD1 covers 8 bases. CDR3 size: 18 residues. The germline V gene encodes CDR1 MNHEY and CDR2 SMNVEV (reference sequence). With 5 bases clipped from V and 5 bases from J, the junction kept 17 bases outside the gene matches. In DNA form, the CDR3 reads TGTGCCAGCAGTACACCCCGCCTTACAGGGGGAATACACAATGAGCAGTTCTTC. Translating gives CASSTPRLTGGIHNEQFF.

The rearrangement uses TRBV29-1 and TRBJ2-1; perhaps TRBD1 as D (6 bases). CDR1 and CDR2 (germline): SQVTM, ANQGSEA. This CDR3 is 14 amino acids long. V lost 4 bases, J lost 3 bases, and 13 bases lay in between. The CDR3 DNA reads as TGCAGCGTTGCAAATGACAGGTACTACAATGAGCAGTTCTTC. Its protein is CSVANDRYYNEQFF.

The genes are TRBV5-4 and TRBJ2-3, with TRBD2 matching over 13 bases. Per the germline V gene, CDR1 is SGHNT and CDR2 is YYREEE (reference sequence). Germline trimming cut 0 bases from V and 0 bases from J; bases unmatched to any gene: 1. The CDR3 is 17 residues long. The CDR3 is CASSLVGLAGSTDTQYF. The CDR3, as DNA: TGTGCCAGCAGCTTGGTGGGACTAGCGGGAAGCACAGATACGCAGTATTTT.

This chain joins TRBV5-1 and TRBJ1-3, with TRBD1 matching 8 bases. The CDR3 has 15 amino acids. Germline lookup yields CDR1 SGHRS and CDR2 YFSETQ. J lost 0 bases, V lost 4 bases, and 3 bases had no gene match. CDR3: CASSEGQVSGNTIYF. As DNA, the CDR3 is TGCGCCAGCAGCGAGGGACAGGTCTCTGGAAACACCATATATTTT.

This sequence joins TRBV30 and TRBJ1-2; 7 bases match TRBD1. After removal of 8 bases from V and 4 bases from J, the junction contained 10 bases not matched to a gene. Germline values: CDR1 GTSNPN, CDR2 SVGIG (reference sequence). The CDR3 extends over 13 amino acids. CDR3 sequence: CAGRRRGLYGYTF. CDR3 bases: TGTGCCGGCCGTAGGAGGGGGCTCTATGGCTACACCTTC. The whole variable domain, filled in from reference TRBV30 and TRBJ1-2, reads SQTIHQWPATLVQPVGSPLSLECTVEGTSNPNLYWYRQAAGRGLQLLFYSVGIGQISSEVPQNLSASRPQDRQFILSSKKLLLSDSGFYLCAGRRRGLYGYTFGSGTRLTVV.

This sequence joins TRBV7-9 and TRBJ1-2; TRBD1 matches at 7 bases. CDR1 is SEHNR and CDR2 is FQNEAQ in the germline V gene (reference sequence). The trim removed 5 bases at V and 0 bases at J, leaving 3 bases unmatched. This CDR3 is 14 amino acids long. CDR3: CASSLTGSNYGYTF. CDR3 nucleotides: TGTGCCAGCAGCCTGACAGGGTCTAACTATGGCTACACCTTC.

There are many counts of this clone. V and J are TRBV7-3 and TRBJ1-1; 7 nucleotides agree with TRBD1. The V segment lost 5 bases and the J segment 3 bases; nucleotides outside the gene matches: 9. The CDR3 consists of 15 residues. The germline CDR1 and CDR2 sequences are SGHTA and FQGTGA. CDR3: CASSLVDRDDTEAFF. The CDR3 nucleotides read TGTGCCAGCAGCCTGGTAGACAGGGACGACACTGAAGCTTTCTTT.

The V gene is TRBV7-2, the J gene TRBJ1-1; tentatively, D is TRBD1 (5 bases). Trimming removed 1 base from V and 0 bases from J, with 12 bases in between. This CDR3 comprises 16 residues. The germline CDR1 and CDR2 sequences are SGHTA and FQGNSA. The CDR3 DNA sequence: TGTGCCAGCAGCTTAGGACTCCGGGGGATGAACACTGAAGCTTTCTTT. The encoded protein is CASSLGLRGMNTEAFF.

This clone was picked up a small number of times. This specimen includes other DNA sequences encoding the same CDR3. The chain recombines TRBV9 with TRBJ1-3, with 9 positions matching TRBD1. J was trimmed by 1 base and V by 4 bases; bases with no gene match: 3. CDR1 and CDR2 (germline): SGDLS, YYNGEE. The CDR3 extends over 15 amino acids. The CDR3 sequence: CASSPGTGSGNTIYF. Written as DNA, the CDR3 is TGTGCCAGCAGCCCTGGGACAGGGTCTGGAAACACCATATATTTT.

Points on this clone: Other DNA sequences in the sample encode the same CDR3. V is TRBV5-6 and J is TRBJ2-5; possible D gene TRBD1, 5 bases. The germline V gene encodes CDR1 SGHDT and CDR2 YYEEEE. This CDR3 comprises 14 residues. Between the trimmed V and J ends, which lost 4 bases and 2 bases, there was a span of 12 bases. The CDR3 DNA reads as TGTGCCAGCAGCCTCCTTAGACAGCAAGAGACCCAGTACTTC. Translation gives CASSLLRQQETQYF.

The CDR3 nucleotides are TGTGCCAGCAGCCACGGACTAGACACAGATACGCAGTATTTT. As protein: CASSHGLDTDTQYF. The chain joins TRBV7-9 to TRBJ2-3; 7 bases fit TRBD2. V lost 5 bases to trimming and J lost 2 bases; unmatched junction nucleotides: 4. The germline CDR1 and CDR2 sequences are SEHNR and FQNEAQ (reference sequence). The CDR3 totals 14 residues.

The rearrangement uses TRBV29-1 and TRBJ1-1, with 8 bases aligning to TRBD1. Germline V gene lookup returns CDR1 SQVTM and CDR2 ANQGSEA. This CDR3 contains 12 residues. V trimming: 6 bases; J trimming: 3 bases; junction bases outside the gene matches: 3. CDR3 residues: CSVRQGHTEAFF. In nucleotides, the CDR3 is TGCAGCGTACGACAGGGGCACACTGAAGCTTTCTTT.

The chain joins TRBV7-8 to TRBJ2-7; D might be TRBD2 (5 bases). Trimming pared 5 bases from V and 3 bases from J, leaving 20 bases between. CDR1 and CDR2 from the germline V gene are SGHVS and FQNEAQ. The CDR3 has 16 residues. The CDR3 is CASSQLLVTARYEQYF. The DNA of the CDR3 is TGTGCCAGCAGCCAACTACTAGTCACAGCGCGCTACGAGCAGTACTTC.

The genes are TRBV9 and TRBJ2-7; tentative D call: TRBD1 (6 bases). The CDR3 spans 16 residues. Trimming took 6 bases from V and 4 from J, leaving 23 bases between them. Per germline, CDR1 SGDLS and CDR2 YYNGEE. CDR3 in DNA: TGTGCCAGCAACTCTGACAGGAGCATCGCCCTTTACGAGCAGTACTTC. This gives the protein CASNSDRSIALYEQYF.